This T cell receptor (beta chain) was observed in a study of PD-1 blockade in classical Hodgkin lymphoma. Findings of the study overall: It was reported that newly diagnosed patients had less baseline TCR diversity than healthy donors. Patients were excluded if nivolumab began under 1 year after ASCT (the autologous transplant).

Germline V gives CDR1 KGHSH, CDR2 LQKENI. The CDR3 totals 18 residues. Trimming shortened V by 5 bases and J by 2 bases, and 22 bases separated the two germline ends. Using immunoSEQ multiplex PCR, the repertoire was profiled, and TCRdb retains in-frame clones only, with some absent. The table lists 40,000 to 50,000 clones, around 83% of them singletons. Each of the patients experienced relapse following autologous stem cell transplantation, and their brentuximab vedotin exposure differed. Under best response, outcomes were complete response, partial response or progressive disease. As to this clone: The antigen is unknown.

The material was peripheral blood mononuclear cells (PBMCs), obtained before the second cycle of nivolumab. V is TRBV18 and J is TRBJ1-5, with a weak D call TRBD1 (6 bases). The receptor was isolated from a human donor with classical Hodgkin lymphoma. CDR3 DNA sequence: TGTGCCAGCTCATCTAAACAGGGTGGGGTTATGGGCAATCAGCCCCAGCATTTT. Amino acids: CASSSKQGGVMGNQPQHF.